These 2 T cell receptor beta chains came from one sample sequenced in a study of T-cell reconstitution after alpha-beta-depleted transplantation in children. Construction of the TCRbeta library involved unique molecular identifiers. TCRdb analysed the PCR reads with MiXCR anew, one entry per CDR3 protein. The data contain about 610,000 distinct CDR3 sequences, roughly 10% of them singletons. The sample was PBMCs from the stem cell graft donor, taken from the stem cell graft. All receptors derive from a human donor who donated a stem cell graft to a child with acute myeloid leukemia.

As to this clonotype: One end of the junction varies from germline; a read error may be responsible. This chain joins TRBV20-1 and TRBJ1-1, with D perhaps matching TRBD1 (5 bases). Looked up from germline, CDR1 is DFQATT and CDR2 is SNEGSKA (reference sequence). There are 15 residues in the CDR3. CDR3 nucleotides: TGCAGTGCTAGAGATGGGGCGAGGGCGAACACCGAAGCTTTCTTT. Translating it yields CSARDGARANTEAFF.

This clonotype was recorded many times. The chain employs TRBV29-1 and TRBJ2-6; the D gene is possibly TRBD1 (6 bases). This CDR3 contains 15 residues. V was clipped by 6 bases and J by 2 bases, with 14 bases between them. Per the germline V gene, CDR1 is SQVTM and CDR2 is ANQGSEA. In DNA form, the CDR3 reads TGCAGCGTCCGTACAGGGTCTACTGGGGCCAACGTCCTGACTTTC. It codes for CSVRTGSTGANVLTF. Supplemented by reference TRBV29-1 and TRBJ2-6, the full variable domain reads SAVISQKPSRDICQRGTSLTIQCQVDSQVTMMFWYRQQPGQSLTLIATANQGSEATYESGFVIDKFPISRPNLTFSTLTVSNMSPEDSSIYLCSVRTGSTGANVLTFGAGSRLTVL.